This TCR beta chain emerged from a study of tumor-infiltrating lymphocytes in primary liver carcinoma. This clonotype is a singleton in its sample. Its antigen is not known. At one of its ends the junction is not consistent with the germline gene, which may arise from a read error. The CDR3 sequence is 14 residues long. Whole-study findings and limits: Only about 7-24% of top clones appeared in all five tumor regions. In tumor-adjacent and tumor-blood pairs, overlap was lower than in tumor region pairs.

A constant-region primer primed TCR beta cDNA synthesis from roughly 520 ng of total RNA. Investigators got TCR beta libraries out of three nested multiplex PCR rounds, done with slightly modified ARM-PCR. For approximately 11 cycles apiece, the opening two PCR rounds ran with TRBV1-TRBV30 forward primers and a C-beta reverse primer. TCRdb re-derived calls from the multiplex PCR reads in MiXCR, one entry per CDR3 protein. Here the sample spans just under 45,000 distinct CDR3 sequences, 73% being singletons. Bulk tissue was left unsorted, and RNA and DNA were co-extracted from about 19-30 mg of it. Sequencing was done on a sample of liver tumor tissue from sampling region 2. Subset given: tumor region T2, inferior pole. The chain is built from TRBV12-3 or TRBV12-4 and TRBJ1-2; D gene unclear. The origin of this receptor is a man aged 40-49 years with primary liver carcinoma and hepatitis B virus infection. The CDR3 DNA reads TGTGCCAGCAGTTTGGATTCAACTAACTATGGCTATACCTTC. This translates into CASSLDSTNYGYTF.